A single sample gave rise to the 13 T cell receptor beta chains below, sequenced in a study of blood T cell repertoires in COVID-19. Sequencing used immunoSEQ multiplex PCR; TCRdb keeps in-frame clones, though not all of them. The data hold roughly 100,000 clones, with 82% observed a single time. The material sequenced was peripheral blood. These receptors all stem from a woman of 80 years or more with acute or convalescent COVID-19.

The count of this clone is one. This chain joins TRBV10-2 and TRBJ1-2, with D possibly being TRBD1 (6 bases). CDR3 length: 16 amino acids. The germline CDR1 and CDR2 sequences are WSHSY and SAAADI. The ends were cut back, 3 bases at V and 6 bases at J, with 20 bases in the middle. CDR3 nucleotides: TGCGCCAGCAGTGACGCCCGTGGCGGGGGGCTCGATGGCTACACCTTC. Translation gives CASSDARGGGLDGYTF.

The gene calls are TRBV7-9 and TRBJ1-1; no clear D. CDR3 length equals 12 residues. CDR1 is SEHNR and CDR2 is FQNEAQ in the germline V gene (reference sequence). The V and J ends lost 0 bases and 6 bases respectively, with 5 bases between them. CDR3 protein: CASSLARAEAFF. The DNA for the CDR3 is TGTGCCAGCAGCTTAGCGCGGGCTGAAGCTTTCTTT. Variable domain in full (rest from reference TRBV7-9 and TRBJ1-1): DTGVSQNPRHKITKRGQNVTFRCDPISEHNRLYWYRQTLGQGPEFLTYFQNEAQLEKSRLLSDRFSAERPKGSFSTLEIQRTEQGDSAMYLCASSLARAEAFFGQGTRLTVV.

This clone is a singleton in its sample. The chain uses TRBV28 and TRBJ2-1; 10 positions agree with TRBD1. The CDR3 runs 16 residues. The V segment lost 4 bases and the J segment 7 bases; nucleotides outside the gene matches: 10. Per germline, CDR1 MDHEN and CDR2 SYDVKM. CDR3 in amino acids: CASSSPAGTGANEQFF. The CDR3 DNA reads as TGTGCCAGCAGTTCCCCGGCCGGGACAGGGGCGAATGAGCAGTTCTTC. Using reference TRBV28 and TRBJ2-1 for the parts outside the CDR3, the full variable domain is DVKVTQSSRYLVKRTGEKVFLECVQDMDHENMFWYRQDPGLGLRLIYFSYDVKMKEKGDIPEGYSVSREKKERFSLILESASTNQTSMYLCASSSPAGTGANEQFFGPGTRLTVL.

This clone was detected a few times. The J gene is TRBJ1-4, the V gene TRBV16; TRBD1 matches at 9 bases. With V trimmed by 2 bases and J by 4 bases, 5 bases remained unmatched. CDR1 and CDR2 (germline): KGHSY, FQNENV. The CDR3 consists of 16 residues. The CDR3 DNA is TGTGCCAGCAGCCAAAACTCGGGACAGGGTAATGAAAAACTGTTTTTT. It yields the protein CASSQNSGQGNEKLFF.

For the CDR3, the DNA is TGTGCCAGCAGCCAACTACCGGGGACAGGGAACTATGGCTACACCTTC. Amino acid sequence: CASSQLPGTGNYGYTF. The chain has TRBV3-1 (or the pseudogene TRBV3-2) and TRBJ1-2, with 9 bases fitting TRBD1. CDR1 and CDR2 from the germline V gene are LGHDT and YNNKEL (reference sequence). This CDR3 region has 16 residues. The V and J ends lost 2 bases and 2 bases, in that order; junction bases with no gene match: 6.

The V call is TRBV2, the J call TRBJ1-1; no definite D call. Germline V gene sequence: CDR1 SNHLY, CDR2 FYNNEI. The V gene lost 7 bases and the J gene lost 11 bases, with 17 bases spanning the gap. The CDR3 contains 12 residues. The CDR3 DNA follows: TGTGCCAGCACTGTAGCGACGGGGTTGGCTTTCTTT. It is translated as CASTVATGLAFF.

CDR3 DNA sequence: TGTGCCAGCAGTGAGAGGGTTTGGGACACCATATATTTT. This codes for CASSERVWDTIYF. The chain is built from TRBV2 and TRBJ1-3; D remains unclear. Trimming cost V 3 bases and J 8 bases, with 11 bases left between them. Germline V gene lookup returns CDR1 SNHLY and CDR2 FYNNEI. The CDR3 loop spans 13 amino acids.

The chain combines TRBV6-2 or TRBV6-3 with TRBJ2-1; D is unclear. Between the trimmed V and J ends, which lost 4 bases and 3 bases, there was a span of 10 bases. The CDR3 is 14 amino acids. Germline V gives CDR1 MNHEY, CDR2 SVGEGT. CDR3 amino acids: CASSSLDSYNEQFF. As DNA, the CDR3 is TGTGCCAGCAGTTCCCTAGATAGCTACAATGAGCAGTTCTTC.

The rearrangement links TRBV6-6 to TRBJ1-1, with 7 positions matching TRBD1. Germline values: CDR1 MNHNY, CDR2 SVGAGI (reference sequence). V was pared by 4 bases and J by 0 bases, with 2 bases of the junction left unmatched. This CDR3 region has 14 residues. This CDR3 reads CASSFDRVNTEAFF. CDR3 sequence (DNA): TGTGCCAGCAGTTTCGACAGGGTGAACACTGAAGCTTTCTTT.

In this sample, this clone turned up once. The V gene is TRBV16, the J gene TRBJ1-5; 8 nucleotides align to TRBD1. Germline V gene lookup returns CDR1 KGHSY and CDR2 FQNENV. The CDR3 totals 15 residues. The J segment lost 3 bases and the V segment lost 2 bases, leaving 3 bases of the junction unmatched. CDR3 region: CASSQGTGANQPQHF. The CDR3 coding sequence is TGTGCCAGCAGCCAAGGGACAGGAGCCAATCAGCCCCAGCATTTT.

J is TRBJ2-5 and V is TRBV6-2 or TRBV6-3, with 8 bases identical to TRBD2. This CDR3 has 15 residues. Germline V lookup: CDR1 MNHEY, CDR2 SVGEGT. J was trimmed by 1 base and V by 2 bases; bases with no gene match: 3. The CDR3 is CASSYLGTSQETQYF. CDR3 coding DNA: TGTGCCAGCAGTTACCTGGGGACTAGCCAAGAGACCCAGTACTTC.

J is TRBJ1-2 and V is TRBV27, with TRBD1 as a possible D gene (5 bases). The germline CDR1 and CDR2 sequences are MNHEY and SMNVEV (reference sequence). The CDR3 is 15 amino acids. Trimming removed 4 bases from V and 8 bases from J, with 20 bases in between. This chain's CDR3 is CASSSWGGEKGGYTF. The CDR3 DNA is TGTGCCAGCAGTTCCTGGGGAGGGGAAAAGGGAGGCTACACCTTC.

The gene calls are TRBV27 and TRBJ2-2; 9 bases line up with TRBD1. V gave up 6 bases and J gave up 6 bases; unmatched junction bases: 11. The CDR3 contains 16 residues. Germline values: CDR1 MNHEY, CDR2 SMNVEV (reference sequence). The CDR3 DNA reads as TGTGCCAGCAGCCCTGGGACAGGGCGGGGTCCCGGGGAGCTGTTTTTT. This gives the protein CASSPGTGRGPGELFF.